A single sample is the source of the 24 T cell receptor beta chains below, sequenced in a study of identical twins. TCRdb analysed the 5' RACE reads with MiXCR anew, one entry per CDR3 protein. The sample has over 250,000 distinct CDR3 sequences, 7.5% to 9.5% seen once. This same sample was also part of a study on yellow fever vaccine responses in identical twins.

The material sequenced was CD8+ T cells sorted from blood. These receptors originate from a young woman in good health.

V gene TRBV5-1 combines with J gene TRBJ1-2; D is ambiguous. Germline values: CDR1 SGHRS, CDR2 YFSETQ. With 0 bases removed from V and 7 bases from J, the gap between germline ends came to 25 bases. This CDR3 contains 18 residues. The CDR3 reads CASSLEIRFRQSDGGYTF. CDR3 coding DNA: TGCGCCAGCAGCTTGGAAATAAGGTTTAGACAATCCGATGGTGGCTACACCTTC.

The chain couples TRBV7-6 to TRBJ1-5; D ambiguous. The CDR3 covers 15 residues. Germline values: CDR1 SGHVS, CDR2 FNYEAQ. V lost 1 base, J lost 4 bases, and 11 bases lay in between. This CDR3 reads CASSLDNSFNQPQHF. CDR3 bases: TGTGCCAGCAGCTTAGACAACAGCTTTAATCAGCCCCAGCATTTT.

The chain uses TRBV7-9 and TRBJ2-1, with 7 bases fitting TRBD2. The CDR3 sequence is 14 residues long. Germline V gene sequence: CDR1 SEHNR, CDR2 FQNEAQ (reference sequence). V trimming: 3 bases; J trimming: 4 bases; junction bases outside the gene matches: 3. The CDR3 here is CASSLWGGYNEQFF. CDR3 nucleotides: TGTGCCAGCAGCTTGTGGGGGGGATACAATGAGCAGTTCTTC.

This clonotype was detected only a few times. CDR3 loop: CASSQSLAPYEQYF. The CDR3 DNA sequence: TGTGCCAGCAGCCAGAGCCTGGCCCCTTACGAGCAGTACTTC. The chain combines TRBV7-6 with TRBJ2-7, with D unresolved. The CDR3 has 14 amino acids. Germline CDR1 reads SGHVS; CDR2 reads FNYEAQ. V was trimmed by 5 bases and J by 4 bases, leaving 15 bases between them. The whole variable domain, remainder taken from reference TRBV7-6 and TRBJ2-7, is GAGVSQSPRYKVTKRGQDVALRCDPISGHVSLYWYRQALGQGPEFLTYFNYEAQQDKSGLPNDRFSAERPEGSISTLTIQRTEQRDSAMYRCASSQSLAPYEQYFGPGTRLTVT.

The chain recombines TRBV7-9 with TRBJ1-4; D perhaps matches TRBD1 (6 bases). Germline CDR1 reads SEHNR; CDR2 reads FQNEAQ (reference sequence). The V and J ends lost 2 bases and 6 bases respectively, with 13 bases between them. The CDR3 covers 15 residues. The CDR3 DNA reads as TGTGCCAGCAGCTTAAGGCAGGGGCTCGATGAAAAACTGTTTTTT. This codes for CASSLRQGLDEKLFF.

A few counts support this clonotype. The V and J genes are TRBV6-1 and TRBJ2-5; 7 bases map to TRBD2. The V and J ends lost 5 bases and 8 bases, in that order; junction bases with no gene match: 8. Germline CDR1 MNHNS, CDR2 SASEGT. CDR3 size: 13 residues. This CDR3 is CASSPGGGVTQYF. The CDR3 nucleotides read TGTGCCAGCAGTCCAGGCGGGGGAGTCACCCAGTACTTC.

There are a few counts of this clonotype. This chain links TRBV25-1 with TRBJ1-5; a weak D match, TRBD1 (5 bases). The CDR3 length is 18 residues. The germline gives CDR1 MGHDK, CDR2 SYGVNS. Trimming took 2 bases from V and 5 from J, leaving 22 bases between them. CDR3 bases: TGTGCCAGCAGTGAAGTAATAGGCAGGGTGGGTCCGGATCAGCCCCAGCATTTT. This sequence encodes CASSEVIGRVGPDQPQHF.

This clonotype was seen at least ten times. V and J are TRBV5-6 and TRBJ2-2, with D possibly being TRBD2 (5 bases). CDR1 is SGHDT, CDR2 YYEEEE, per germline. CDR3 length: 17 residues. V dropped 3 bases and J dropped 3 bases, with 18 bases sitting between them. This CDR3 reads CASSSRGRSGDTGELFF. CDR3 in DNA: TGTGCCAGCAGCTCCCGCGGACGGTCCGGGGACACCGGGGAGCTGTTTTTT.

The sample holds many counts of this clonotype. This chain links TRBV28 with TRBJ2-1, with 9 nucleotides matching TRBD2. Germline loops: CDR1 MDHEN, CDR2 SYDVKM. V shed 6 bases and J 6 bases; nucleotides not matched to a gene: 18. This CDR3 spans 18 amino acids. DNA for the CDR3: TGTGCCAGCAGACTAATGGGTAGAGCGGGAGGAATGCCCAATGAGCAGTTCTTC. Amino acid sequence: CASRLMGRAGGMPNEQFF.

The chain carries TRBV25-1 and TRBJ1-4; D call uncertain. Germline CDR1 MGHDK, CDR2 SYGVNS. CDR3 length equals 16 residues. Trimming stripped 3 bases from V and 15 bases from J, with 26 bases between. The chain's CDR3 is CASSDSDEPRDLAVFF. DNA for the CDR3: TGTGCCAGCAGTGATTCGGACGAGCCCCGCGACCTCGCGGTGTTTTTT.

This clonotype was seen at least ten times. The rearrangement joins TRBV27 to TRBJ2-1, with TRBD2 identical over 8 bases. Losses at the gene ends were 7 bases for V and 1 base for J; bases not matched to a gene: 6. This CDR3 region has 15 residues. CDR1 MNHEY and CDR2 SMNVEV come from the germline V gene (reference sequence). CDR3 region: CASTSVAGSYNEQFF. Here the CDR3 DNA reads TGTGCCAGCACCTCCGTAGCGGGGTCCTACAATGAGCAGTTCTTC.

This clonotype came up many times. This chain uses TRBV7-3 with TRBJ2-7; 10 bases align to TRBD2. J lost 5 bases, V lost 5 bases, and 3 bases had no gene match. This CDR3 comprises 13 residues. CDR1 and CDR2 from the germline V gene are SGHTA and FQGTGA. The CDR3 bases are TGTGCCAGCAGCCACGGGACTAGCGACGAGCAGTACTTC. Residues: CASSHGTSDEQYF. Filled out from reference TRBV7-3 and TRBJ2-7, the complete variable domain reads GAGVSQTPSNKVTEKGKYVELRCDPISGHTALYWYRQSLGQGPEFLIYFQGTGAADDSGLPNDRFFAVRPEGSVSTLKIQRTERGDSAVYLCASSHGTSDEQYFGPGTRLTVT.

The V call is TRBV24-1, the J call TRBJ2-1; 11 nucleotides agree with TRBD2. The V segment lost 4 bases and the J segment 2 bases; nucleotides outside the gene matches: 6. The CDR3 length is 17 residues. Looked up from germline, CDR1 is KGHDR and CDR2 is SFDVKD. The CDR3 is CATSDPGTSGTYNEQFF. In DNA form, the CDR3 reads TGTGCCACCAGTGACCCTGGGACTAGCGGCACCTACAATGAGCAGTTCTTC.

This clonotype was counted ten times or more. This sequence joins TRBV7-8 and TRBJ2-1; TRBD2 agrees at 11 bases. Germline V lookup: CDR1 SGHVS, CDR2 FQNEAQ. Losses at the gene ends were 5 bases for V and 3 bases for J; bases not matched to a gene: 6. The CDR3 totals 16 residues. CDR3: CASSLTGTSGYNEQFF. CDR3 nucleotides: TGTGCCAGCAGCCTCACCGGGACTAGCGGCTACAATGAGCAGTTCTTC. The full variable domain, completed using reference TRBV7-8 and TRBJ2-1, is GAGVSQSPRYKVAKRGQDVALRCDPISGHVSLFWYQQALGQGPEFLTYFQNEAQLDKSGLPSDRFFAERPEGSVSTLKIQRTQQEDSAVYLCASSLTGTSGYNEQFFGPGTRLTVL.

The chain couples TRBV10-3 to TRBJ2-1, with D tentatively TRBD1 or TRBD2 (6 bases each). This CDR3 has 16 amino acids. V was cut by 5 bases and J by 3 bases, with 17 bases left in between. Germline V gene sequence: CDR1 ENHRY, CDR2 SYGVKD. This CDR3 reads CAISLLEGGDYNEQFF. In DNA, the CDR3 is TGTGCCATCAGTCTTTTAGAGGGGGGAGACTACAATGAGCAGTTCTTC.

This clonotype was observed a handful of times. The rearrangement uses TRBV4-1 and TRBJ2-7; D call uncertain. V was trimmed by 1 base and J by 0 bases, leaving 13 bases between them. Germline V lookup: CDR1 MGHRA, CDR2 YSYEKL. The CDR3 totals 16 residues. For the CDR3, the DNA is TGCGCCAGCAGCCAAGTAAACTCGGCTCTCTCCTACGAGCAGTACTTC. This sequence encodes CASSQVNSALSYEQYF.

The V call is TRBV29-1, the J call TRBJ2-2, with D tentatively TRBD1 (5 bases). Trimming cost V 1 base and J 2 bases, with 11 bases left between them. The CDR3 runs to 15 residues. The germline V gene encodes CDR1 SQVTM and CDR2 ANQGSEA. The CDR3 DNA sequence: TGCAGCGTTGAAGCCGCAGGGTTAAACACCGGGGAGCTGTTTTTT. Translated, it gives CSVEAAGLNTGELFF.

This clonotype appeared many times. The chain has TRBV29-1 and TRBJ2-7; 8 bases match TRBD1. The CDR3 totals 13 residues. V lost 4 bases and J lost 2; bases outside the gene matches: 4. Germline lookup yields CDR1 SQVTM and CDR2 ANQGSEA. CDR3 DNA: TGCAGCGTTGTGACAGGGGTTCCCTACGAGCAGTACTTC. Protein sequence: CSVVTGVPYEQYF.

This chain connects TRBV20-1 to TRBJ2-7; unclear D gene. There are 14 residues in the CDR3. Germline V gene data show CDR1 as DFQATT and CDR2 as SNEGSKA (reference sequence). V shed 3 bases and J shed 5 bases, with 17 bases lying between them. The CDR3 nucleotides read TGCAGTGCTAGGGGGTCGGAATTTGTCCACGAGCAGTACTTC. This codes for CSARGSEFVHEQYF.

There are a few counts of this clonotype. The gene calls are TRBV7-9 and TRBJ2-1; 9 nucleotides match TRBD2. The CDR3 loop spans 16 amino acids. V shed 0 bases, J shed 9 bases, and the junction held 9 bases outside the gene matches. The germline V gene encodes CDR1 SEHNR and CDR2 FQNEAQ (reference sequence). CDR3 region: CASSLARFAGGIEQFF. CDR3 nucleotides: TGTGCCAGCAGCTTAGCCAGGTTTGCGGGGGGGATTGAGCAGTTCTTC.

This clonotype appeared a few times. The rearrangement links TRBV11-2 to TRBJ2-5; TRBD2 matches 10 bases. Trimming removed 2 bases from V and 1 base from J; junction bases left unmatched: 4. Germline CDR1 and CDR2: SGHAT and FQNNGV. The CDR3 sequence is 16 residues long. For the CDR3, the DNA is TGTGCCAGCAGCTTATCTGCTAGCGGGGGCCAAGAGACCCAGTACTTC. It yields the protein CASSLSASGGQETQYF.

This clonotype was observed at least ten times. This rearrangement joins TRBV27 to TRBJ2-5; TRBD1 matches 8 bases. CDR3 length: 14 amino acids. Germline CDR1 MNHEY, CDR2 SMNVEV (reference sequence). V was pared by 3 bases and J by 7 bases, with 7 bases of the junction left unmatched. CDR3 in DNA: TGTGCCAGCAGTTTTGGACAGGGCCTTGGGACCCAGTACTTC. It is translated as CASSFGQGLGTQYF.

This clonotype showed up just a few times. The chain is built from TRBV4-1 and TRBJ2-2; 7 bases agree with TRBD1. Germline V gene data show CDR1 as MGHRA and CDR2 as YSYEKL. V dropped 8 bases and J dropped 2; count of bases not matched to a gene: 2. The CDR3 totals 13 residues. The CDR3 here is CASGTANTGELFF. In nucleotides, the CDR3 is TGCGCCAGCGGGACAGCCAACACCGGGGAGCTGTTTTTT.

This clonotype was recorded many times. This chain links TRBV7-2 with TRBJ2-4, with 14 bases aligning to TRBD2. The V and J ends lost 5 bases and 8 bases, in that order; junction bases with no gene match: 8. The CDR3 is made up of 16 amino acids. Looked up from germline, CDR1 is SGHTA and CDR2 is FQGNSA. The CDR3 DNA follows: TGTGCCAGCAGCCCCCGGACTAGCGGGAGGAGGCACATTCAGTACTTC. Translation: CASSPRTSGRRHIQYF.